The rows below give T cell receptor beta chains drawn from one sample of a study of beta chain features in type 1 diabetes. This table comes from immunoSEQ multiplex PCR, and its TCRdb copy is limited to in-frame clones, with some not included. This repertoire shows around 180,000 clones, 7.8% found once; its top ten account for 0.94%. Sequenced: central memory CD4+ T cells from blood. These receptors all come from a woman aged 40 to 50 with type 1 diabetes. Each CDR3 is given with its conserved first and last residue. The order of the fields is V gene, clone size, D gene, J gene, CDR3 DNA, CDR3 protein. The D gene is left open where the match is weak. For some rows the clone size is stated as once, few or many, or as a class when expanded; others skip it.

v_call: TRBV9
clone_size: few
d_call: NA
j_call: TRBJ1-2
cdr3_nt: TGTGCCAGCAGCGTTGGCAGCGCATCCGAAAGTCTCTATGGCTACACCTTC
cdr3_aa: CASSVGSASESLYGYTF

v_call: TRBV5-1
clone_size: NA
d_call: TRBD1
j_call: TRBJ2-2
cdr3_nt: TGCGCCGGCGGGACAGGGGATGGAACCGGGGAGCTGTTTTTT
cdr3_aa: CAGGTGDGTGELFF

v_call: TRBV18
clone_size: NA
d_call: NA
j_call: TRBJ1-1
cdr3_nt: TGTGCCAGCAAACCGGCGGAGAGCATGAACACTGAAGCTTTCTTT
cdr3_aa: CASKPAESMNTEAFF

v_call: TRBV28
clone_size: few
d_call: TRBD1
j_call: TRBJ1-5
cdr3_nt: TGTGCCAGCAGCCCGGGGGACAGGGCGGACAATCAGCCCCAGCATTTT
cdr3_aa: CASSPGDRADNQPQHF

v_call: TRBV27
clone_size: NA
d_call: NA
j_call: TRBJ2-7
cdr3_nt: TGTGCCAGCAGTCCCCGTCCCTACGAGCAGTACTTC
cdr3_aa: CASSPRPYEQYF

v_call: TRBV5-1
clone_size: NA
d_call: NA
j_call: TRBJ1-5
cdr3_nt: TGCGCCAGCAGCACCGGACACTCTGGGGGCAATCAGCCCCAGCATTTT
cdr3_aa: CASSTGHSGGNQPQHF

v_call: TRBV5-1
clone_size: few
d_call: TRBD1
j_call: TRBJ2-2
cdr3_nt: TGCGCCAGCAGCTCGGACAGGGGGGCCACCGGGGAGCTGTTTTTT
cdr3_aa: CASSSDRGATGELFF

v_call: TRBV30
clone_size: few
d_call: TRBD1
j_call: TRBJ1-1
cdr3_nt: TGTGCCTGGAGTCCGGGACAGACTGAAGCTTTCTTT
cdr3_aa: CAWSPGQTEAFF

v_call: TRBV29-1
clone_size: NA
d_call: NA
j_call: TRBJ1-1
cdr3_nt: TGCAGCGTTGACGATAGAAGTGAAGCTTTCTTT
cdr3_aa: CSVDDRSEAFF

v_call: TRBV18
clone_size: NA
d_call: NA
j_call: TRBJ1-2
cdr3_nt: TGTGCCAGCTCACCACGACAGGCGGATGGCTACACCTTC
cdr3_aa: CASSPRQADGYTF

v_call: TRBV7-2
clone_size: NA
d_call: TRBD1
j_call: TRBJ1-1
cdr3_nt: TGTGCCAGCAGCCTGGGACAGTTGGTTCGGGCGTTCTTT
cdr3_aa: CASSLGQLVRAFF

v_call: TRBV10-3
clone_size: few
d_call: TRBD1
j_call: TRBJ1-5
cdr3_nt: TGTGCCATCAGTGGAGGGGGCCGCAATCAGCCCCAGCATTTT
cdr3_aa: CAISGGGRNQPQHF

v_call: TRBV6-5
clone_size: NA
d_call: NA
j_call: TRBJ2-5
cdr3_nt: TGTGCCAGCAGGAGGAGCCGCGGGACCCAGTACTTC
cdr3_aa: CASRRSRGTQYF

v_call: TRBV28
clone_size: NA
d_call: TRBD1
j_call: TRBJ2-5
cdr3_nt: TGTGCCAGCAGTTCACTACGGACAGGGGGCCAAGAGACCCAGTACTTC
cdr3_aa: CASSSLRTGGQETQYF

v_call: TRBV4-3
clone_size: NA
d_call: TRBD1
j_call: TRBJ2-7
cdr3_nt: TGCGCCAGCAGCCAGGCAGGGGGTGACCTAGCCTACGAGCAGTACTTC
cdr3_aa: CASSQAGGDLAYEQYF